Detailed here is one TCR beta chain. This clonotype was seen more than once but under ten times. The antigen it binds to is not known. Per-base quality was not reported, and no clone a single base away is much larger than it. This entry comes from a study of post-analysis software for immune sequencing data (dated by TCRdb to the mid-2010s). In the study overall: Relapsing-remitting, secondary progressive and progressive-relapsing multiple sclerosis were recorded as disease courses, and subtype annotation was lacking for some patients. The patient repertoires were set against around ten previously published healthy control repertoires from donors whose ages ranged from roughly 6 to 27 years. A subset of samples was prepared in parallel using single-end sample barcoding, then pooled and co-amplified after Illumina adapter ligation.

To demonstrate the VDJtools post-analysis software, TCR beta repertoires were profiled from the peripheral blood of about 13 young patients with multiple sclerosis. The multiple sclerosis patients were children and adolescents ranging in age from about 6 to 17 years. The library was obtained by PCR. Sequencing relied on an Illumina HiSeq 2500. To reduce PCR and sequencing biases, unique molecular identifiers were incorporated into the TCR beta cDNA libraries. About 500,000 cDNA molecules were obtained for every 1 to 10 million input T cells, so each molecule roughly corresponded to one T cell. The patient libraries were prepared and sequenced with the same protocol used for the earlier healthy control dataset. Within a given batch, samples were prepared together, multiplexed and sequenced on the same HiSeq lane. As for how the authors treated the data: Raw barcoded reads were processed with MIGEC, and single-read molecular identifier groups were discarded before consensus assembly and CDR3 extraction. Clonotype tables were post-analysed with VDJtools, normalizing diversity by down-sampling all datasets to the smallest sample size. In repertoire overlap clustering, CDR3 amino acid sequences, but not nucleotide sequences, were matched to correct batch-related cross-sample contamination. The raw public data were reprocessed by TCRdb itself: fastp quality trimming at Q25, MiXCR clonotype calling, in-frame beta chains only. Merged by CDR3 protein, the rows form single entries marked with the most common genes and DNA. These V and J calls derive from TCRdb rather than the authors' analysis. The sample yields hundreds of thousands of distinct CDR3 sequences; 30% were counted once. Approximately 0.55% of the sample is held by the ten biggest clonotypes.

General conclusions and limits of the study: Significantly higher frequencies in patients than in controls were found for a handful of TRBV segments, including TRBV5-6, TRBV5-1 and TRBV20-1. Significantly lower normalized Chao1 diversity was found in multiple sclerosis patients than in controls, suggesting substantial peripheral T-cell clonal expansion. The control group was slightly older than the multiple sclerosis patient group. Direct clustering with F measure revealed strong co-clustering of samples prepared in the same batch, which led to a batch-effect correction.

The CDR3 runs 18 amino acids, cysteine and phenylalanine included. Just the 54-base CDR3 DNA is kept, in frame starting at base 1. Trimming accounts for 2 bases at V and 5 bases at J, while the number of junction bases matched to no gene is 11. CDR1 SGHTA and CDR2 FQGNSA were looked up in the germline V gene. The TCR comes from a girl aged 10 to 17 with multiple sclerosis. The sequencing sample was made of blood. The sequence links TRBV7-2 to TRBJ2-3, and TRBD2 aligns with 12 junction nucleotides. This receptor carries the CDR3 CASSLLAGGPSSGDTQYF. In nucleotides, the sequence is TGTGCCAGCAGCTTACTAGCGGGGGGGCCGTCTTCGGGAGATACGCAGTATTTT.